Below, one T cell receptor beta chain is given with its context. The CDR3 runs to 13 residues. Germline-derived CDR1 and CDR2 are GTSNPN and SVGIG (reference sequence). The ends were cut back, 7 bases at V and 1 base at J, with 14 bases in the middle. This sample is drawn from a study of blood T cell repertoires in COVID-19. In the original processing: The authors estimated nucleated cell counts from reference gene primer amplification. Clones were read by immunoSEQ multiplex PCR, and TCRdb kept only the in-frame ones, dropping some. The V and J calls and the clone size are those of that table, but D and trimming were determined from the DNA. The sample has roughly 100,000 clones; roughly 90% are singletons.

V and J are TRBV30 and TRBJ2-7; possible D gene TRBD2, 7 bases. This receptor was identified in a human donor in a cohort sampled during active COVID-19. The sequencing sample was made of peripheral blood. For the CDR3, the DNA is TGTGCCTCGAGGGGGGGTCCGTCCTACGAGCAGTACTTC. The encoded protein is CASRGGPSYEQYF.